This TCR beta chain was sequenced during a study of identical twins. MiXCR, applied by TCRdb to the 5' RACE reads, yields one record per CDR3 protein. The top ten hold around 3% of the sample, which has 430,000 or so distinct CDR3 sequences, 20% to 25% seen once. Regarding this clonotype: Its antigen remains unknown.

Study results and caveats: Out-of-frame alpha sequences common to twins exhibited an excess of low generation probability.

V was pared by 1 base and J by 5 bases, with 11 bases between. The germline CDR1 and CDR2 sequences are ENHRY and SYGVKD. The CDR3 is made up of 14 amino acids. This sample also belongs to another study, concerning T cells expressing NK-cell markers.

Sequenced material: CD4+ T cells sorted from blood. This chain joins TRBV10-3 and TRBJ2-5; D not resolved. This receptor was obtained from a woman in her late teens or twenties in good health. The CDR3 coding sequence is TGTGCCATCAGTGAGTTAGCTAGATTCGAGACCCAGTACTTC. This gives the protein CAISELARFETQYF.